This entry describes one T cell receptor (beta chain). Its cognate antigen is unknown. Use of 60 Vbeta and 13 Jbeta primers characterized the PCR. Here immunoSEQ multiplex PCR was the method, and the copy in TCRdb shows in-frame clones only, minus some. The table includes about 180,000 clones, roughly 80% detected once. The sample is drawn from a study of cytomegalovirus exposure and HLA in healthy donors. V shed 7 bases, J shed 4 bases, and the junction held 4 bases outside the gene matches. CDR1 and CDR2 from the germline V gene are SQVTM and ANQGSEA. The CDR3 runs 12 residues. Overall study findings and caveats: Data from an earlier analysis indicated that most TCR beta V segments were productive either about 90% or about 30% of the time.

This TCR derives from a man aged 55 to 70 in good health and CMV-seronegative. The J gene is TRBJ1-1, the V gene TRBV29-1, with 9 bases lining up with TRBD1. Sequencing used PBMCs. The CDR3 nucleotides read TGCAGCGGTACAGGGGGCGGCACTGAAGCTTTCTTT. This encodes CSGTGGGTEAFF.